This T cell receptor beta chain was captured by sequencing in a study of blood T cell repertoires in COVID-19. Profiled with immunoSEQ multiplex PCR; TCRdb holds only in-frame clones, not every one. The sample lists roughly 80,000 clones; roughly 90% were seen once. J lost 9 bases, V lost 4 bases, and 6 bases had no gene match. This CDR3 contains 15 residues. Germline lookup yields CDR1 LGHNA and CDR2 YSLEER. The TCR was taken from a man aged 55 to 70 with acute or convalescent COVID-19. Material for sequencing was peripheral blood. This chain uses TRBV4-3 with TRBJ1-6; 10 bases align to TRBD1. The CDR3 sequence is CASSRGDRGASPLHF. The CDR3 DNA reads TGCGCCAGCAGCCGAGGGGACAGGGGTGCTTCACCCCTCCACTTT.